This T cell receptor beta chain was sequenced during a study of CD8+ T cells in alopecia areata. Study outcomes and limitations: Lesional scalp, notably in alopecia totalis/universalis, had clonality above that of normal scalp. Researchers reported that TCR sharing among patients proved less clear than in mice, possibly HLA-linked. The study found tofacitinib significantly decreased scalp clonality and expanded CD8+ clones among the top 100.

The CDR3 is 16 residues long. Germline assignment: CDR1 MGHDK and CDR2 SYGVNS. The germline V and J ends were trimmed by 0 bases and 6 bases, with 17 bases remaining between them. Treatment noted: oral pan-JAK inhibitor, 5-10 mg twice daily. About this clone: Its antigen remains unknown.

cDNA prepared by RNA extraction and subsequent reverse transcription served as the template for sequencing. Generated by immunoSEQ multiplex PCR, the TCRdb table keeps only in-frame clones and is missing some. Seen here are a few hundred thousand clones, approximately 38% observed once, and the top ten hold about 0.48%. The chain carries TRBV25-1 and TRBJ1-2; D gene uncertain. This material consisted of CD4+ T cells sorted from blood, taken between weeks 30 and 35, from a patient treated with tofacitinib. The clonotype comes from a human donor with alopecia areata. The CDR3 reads CASSEYGAREKDGYTF. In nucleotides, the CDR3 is TGTGCCAGCAGTGAATATGGTGCGAGGGAGAAGGATGGCTACACCTTC.